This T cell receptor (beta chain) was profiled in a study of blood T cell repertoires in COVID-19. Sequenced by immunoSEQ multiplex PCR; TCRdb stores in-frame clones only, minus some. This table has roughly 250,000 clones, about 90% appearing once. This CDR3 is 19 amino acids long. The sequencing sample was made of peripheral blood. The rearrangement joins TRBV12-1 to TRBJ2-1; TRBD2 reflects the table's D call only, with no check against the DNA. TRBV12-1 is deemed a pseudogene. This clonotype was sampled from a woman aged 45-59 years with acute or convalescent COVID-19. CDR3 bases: TGTGCCAGCAGCTTTGTCAATCCTGCCGGGACTAGCAGGGGTAAGGAGCAGTTCTTC. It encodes CASSFVNPAGTSRGKEQFF.